This is a list of T cell receptor beta chains from one sample in a study of shared clonotypes between healthy human individuals. Assay: immunoSEQ multiplex PCR; the TCRdb copy retains only in-frame clones and omits some. The sample records about 2.4 million clones, 85% to 95% being singletons. The sample comprised naive CD4+ T cells sorted from blood. These receptors were collected from a man between 18 and 29 years old in good health. CDR3s include the opening cysteine and the closing phenylalanine or tryptophan. The D gene is left open where the match is weak. Expanded clones get a size class; other rows say once, few or many, or leave the size out.

j_call v_call d_call cdr3_length clone_size cdr3_nt cdr3_aa
TRBJ1-2 TRBV7-2 . 14 . TGTGCCAGCAGGAAACAGGGATTTAACTATGGCTACACCTTC CASRKQGFNYGYTF
TRBJ1-6 TRBV7-8 TRBD1 15 . TGTGCCAGCAGCTTCACTGGACAGGAGAATTCACCCCTCCACTTT CASSFTGQENSPLHF
TRBJ1-2 TRBV5-1 . 15 . TGCGCCAGCAGCGCGCAAACGCTGGGCTTGGACGGCTACACCTTC CASSAQTLGLDGYTF
TRBJ1-1 TRBV9 . 14 . TGTGCCAGCAGCATTGGGACGGCCTATACTGAAGCTTTCTTT CASSIGTAYTEAFF
TRBJ1-4 TRBV18 . 19 . TGTGCCAGCTCACCACGGGGACCCACACAGGTTGCAACTAATGAAAAACTGTTTTTT CASSPRGPTQVATNEKLFF
TRBJ2-5 TRBV15 . 15 . TGTGCCACCAGCAGAGACCGTGTCAGACAAGAGACCCAGTACTTC CATSRDRVRQETQYF
TRBJ1-2 TRBV6-4 . 16 . TGTGCCAGCAGACCGAGCTCGGGACCGATCGTTTATGGCTACACCTTC CASRPSSGPIVYGYTF
TRBJ1-5 TRBV6-1 TRBD1 16 . TGTGCCAGCAGTGAAGGCAGGGGGGTTCGCAATCAGCCCCAGCATTTT CASSEGRGVRNQPQHF
TRBJ1-1 TRBV7-6 . 14 . TGTGCCAGCAGCTTACCTACCGGGAACACTGAAGCTTTCTTT CASSLPTGNTEAFF
TRBJ1-5 TRBV20-1 . 11 . TGCAGTGCTAGCATGGGGGAGCCCCAGCATTTT CSASMGEPQHF
TRBJ2-5 TRBV9 TRBD2 15 . TGTGCCAGCAGCGTAGATCCAGCGGGGCAAGAGACCCAGTACTTC CASSVDPAGQETQYF
TRBJ2-7 TRBV7-2 TRBD2 15 few TGTGCCAGCAGCTTAGCGTTTAGCGGGAGAGAGAAGCAGTACTTC CASSLAFSGREKQYF
TRBJ2-7 TRBV10-1 . 13 . TGCGCCAGCAGTTTTCCAGGGAGCTACGAGCAGTACTTC CASSFPGSYEQYF
TRBJ2-1 TRBV5-4 . 13 . TGTGCCAGCAGCTCGGACACGTACAATGAGCAGTTCTTC CASSSDTYNEQFF
TRBJ1-6 TRBV4-3 . 15 . TGCGCCAGCAGCCCGGGACATCCCTATAATTCACCCCTCCACTTT CASSPGHPYNSPLHF
TRBJ2-3 TRBV18 . 14 . TGTGCCAGCTCACCTGGGGCGAACACAGATACGCAGTATTTT CASSPGANTDTQYF
TRBJ1-5 TRBV7-2 . 14 . TGTGCCAGCAGCTCGGGACTTGACAATCAGCCCCAGCATTTT CASSSGLDNQPQHF
TRBJ2-5 TRBV5-1 . 14 . TGCGCCAGCAGCCACCAGGGACCTCAAGAGACCCAGTACTTC CASSHQGPQETQYF
TRBJ1-4 TRBV6-6 . 14 . TGTGCCAGCAGTTATATCGCGGGTAATGAAAAACTGTTTTTT CASSYIAGNEKLFF
TRBJ2-2 TRBV5-1 TRBD1 15 . TGCGCCAGCAGCGTACAGGGGGCCGGAACCGGGGAGCTGTTTTTT CASSVQGAGTGELFF
TRBJ1-5 TRBV6-1 . 14 . TGTGCCGGTCGGACAGTTCATAGCAATCAGCCCCAGCATTTT CAGRTVHSNQPQHF
TRBJ1-5 TRBV7-9 . 15 . TGTGCCAGCAGCCCCATTGGCCCCAGGGACCAGCCCCAGCATTTT CASSPIGPRDQPQHF
TRBJ2-2 TRBV7-9 . 16 . TGTGCCAGCAGCCGGGGCGGCCTATCTCCGGGCGGGGAGCTGTTTTTT CASSRGGLSPGGELFF
TRBJ1-6 TRBV5-6 . 15 . TGTGCCAGCAGCCAGGAACAGGGAAGTAATTCACCCCTCCACTTT CASSQEQGSNSPLHF
TRBJ1-2 TRBV5-1 . 15 . TGCGCCAGCAGCTTAGAAACAGGGCCCTCCTATGGCTACACCTTC CASSLETGPSYGYTF
TRBJ2-3 TRBV7-3 . 13 . TGTGCCAGCAGCTTACAGGGTACAGATACGCAGTATTTT CASSLQGTDTQYF
TRBJ2-7 TRBV5-1 TRBD1 16 . TGCGCCAGCGCCCCGGCCCGGGCAGGGGGATCCTACGAGCAGTACTTC CASAPARAGGSYEQYF
TRBJ2-5 TRBV7-9 TRBD2 19 . TGTGCCAGCAGCCCCCGCGGGGGGGGCCTCCTCCGATCCCAAGAGACCCAGTACTTC CASSPRGGGLLRSQETQYF
TRBJ1-1 TRBV2 . 15 few TGTGCCAGCCGCAGGCCCCACATCATGAACACTGAAGCTTTCTTT CASRRPHIMNTEAFF
TRBJ2-1 TRBV11-2 TRBD2 15 . TGTGCCAGCAGCTCCGGGACTAGCGGGTACAATGAGCAGTTCTTC CASSSGTSGYNEQFF
TRBJ2-7 TRBV7-2 TRBD1 14 few TGTGCCAGCAGCCCGAGACAGGGGGCCTACGAGCAGTACTTC CASSPRQGAYEQYF
TRBJ2-5 TRBV6-6 . 15 . TGTGCCAGCACCCACTTACGGACAGTCCAAGAGACCCAGTACTTC CASTHLRTVQETQYF
TRBJ2-4 TRBV6-5 TRBD2 15 once TGTGCCAGCAGTTCAAGGCGGGAGTCAGAAAACATTCAGTACTTC CASSSRRESENIQYF
TRBJ2-6 TRBV2 . 13 . TGTGCCACAAGGGCTTCTGGGGCCAACGTCCTGACTTTC CATRASGANVLTF
TRBJ1-2 TRBV5-1 TRBD1 14 . TGCGCCAGCAGCTTGGACAGGGGGAGGGATGGCTACACCTTC CASSLDRGRDGYTF
TRBJ1-2 TRBV5-1 . 14 . TGCGCCAGCAGCTTAGATCCGCAGGGTGATGGCTACACCTTC CASSLDPQGDGYTF
TRBJ2-1 TRBV7-2 . 16 . TGTGCCAGCAGCTTAGTCAGGGGCATCCCCTACAATGAGCAGTTCTTC CASSLVRGIPYNEQFF
TRBJ2-3 TRBV10-3 . 15 . TGTGCCATCAGTGAAGGAACGCCTAGCACAGATACGCAGTATTTT CAISEGTPSTDTQYF
TRBJ2-7 TRBV5-1 . 13 few TGCGCCAGCAGCCTCACGGGTCTCTACGAGCAGTACTTC CASSLTGLYEQYF
TRBJ2-1 TRBV5-1 TRBD1 16 . TGCGCCAGCAGCCCAGGGGGCGCGGGGCGCTACAATGAGCAGTTCTTC CASSPGGAGRYNEQFF
TRBJ2-5 TRBV4-1 . 15 . TGCGCCAGCAGCCAAGTGTGGGGTCGTCAAGAGACCCAGTACTTC CASSQVWGRQETQYF
TRBJ1-2 TRBV6-6 . 12 . TGTGCCAGCAGTATCGCCGGGGGAGGCTACACCTTC CASSIAGGGYTF
TRBJ1-4 TRBV18 . 12 . TGTGCCAGCTCACAGGACAGAGAAAAACTGTTTTTT CASSQDREKLFF
TRBJ2-4 TRBV6-1 . 15 . TGTGCCAGCAGTGCCTATCGCTTAGCCAAAAACATTCAGTACTTC CASSAYRLAKNIQYF
TRBJ2-5 TRBV6-5 . 12 . TGTGCCAGCAGCCAGGGAGCTAGGACCCAGTACTTC CASSQGARTQYF
TRBJ2-1 TRBV4-3 . 13 . TGCGCCAGCAGCCTGGAATTGGGGGTTGAGCAGTTCTTC CASSLELGVEQFF
TRBJ1-4 TRBV7-9 . 15 . TGTGCCAGCAGCTTACAGGGGCTAGCTAATGAAAAACTGTTTTTT CASSLQGLANEKLFF
TRBJ2-2 TRBV4-3 TRBD2 18 once TGCGCCAGCAGCCAAGTTCACGGGGGACTAGCCCGCACCGGGGAGCTGTTTTTT CASSQVHGGLARTGELFF